This T cell receptor (beta chain) stems from a study of T-cell memory formation after mild COVID-19. Whole-study results and caveats: CD4+ clones that contracted lay mainly in CM and EM; CD8+ ones lay in EMRA. Among clones peaking at day 37 in the second wave, SARS-CoV-2 specificity remained unconfirmed.

This clonotype was counted ten times or more. Its antigen remains unidentified. MiXCR was run by TCRdb on the 5' RACE reads, yielding one entry per CDR3 protein. The table records hundreds of thousands of distinct CDR3 sequences, around 17% of them present only once. The CDR3 runs to 15 residues. The germline CDR1 and CDR2 sequences are LGHDT and YNNKEL (reference sequence). The J segment lost 8 bases and the V segment lost 4 bases, leaving 9 bases of the junction unmatched. This clonotype originated in a young man who had mild COVID-19 (a few samples of this study predate the infection). Cell type and time point are not known. The V call is TRBV3-1, the J call TRBJ2-1; 9 nucleotides align to TRBD2. The sample consisted of PBMCs or a T cell subset sorted from them (not recorded which). The CDR3 region is CASSPGGTSWDEQFF. The CDR3 DNA is TGTGCCAGCAGCCCCGGGGGGACTAGCTGGGATGAGCAGTTCTTC.